Shown below are 6 T cell receptor beta chains from a single sample sequenced in a study of early T cells in non-severe SARS-CoV-2 infection (dated by TCRdb to about 2021). Receptor amplification or capture employed 5' RACE. The sequencing machine was a NextSeq 500. TCRdb reworked the public reads: Q25 trimming with fastp, MiXCR clone assembly, productive beta chains retained. Merged by CDR3 protein, the rows form single entries marked with the most common genes and DNA. The sample records approximately 28,000 distinct CDR3 sequences, 6% to 7.5% of which are singletons. The ten most abundant clones make up about 34% of the sample. The source material was whole blood, sampled at baseline. These receptors were obtained from an adult who was a healthcare worker with PCR-confirmed SARS-CoV-2 infection or an uninfected control (not recorded which).

This sequence joins TRBV18 and TRBJ1-2, with D uncertain. The CDR3 consists of 12 residues. Trimming took 6 bases from V and 8 from J, leaving 13 bases between them. Germline V gene data show CDR1 as KGHSH and CDR2 as LQKENI. The DNA of the CDR3 is TGTGCCAGCTCCGCGATGACCTGGGGCTACACCTTC. Its protein product is CASSAMTWGYTF.

This clonotype has more than one count but fewer than ten. The chain uses TRBV12-3 or TRBV12-4 and TRBJ2-3, with TRBD1 matching over 8 bases. This CDR3 is built from 14 residues. Trimming took 5 bases from V and 4 from J; bases not matched to a gene: 5. The chain's CDR3 is CASSPGGWADTQYF. In nucleotides, the CDR3 is TGTGCCAGCAGTCCAGGGGGCTGGGCAGATACGCAGTATTTT.

Many counts were recorded for this clonotype. This chain joins TRBV7-2 and TRBJ2-3, with D unresolved. The CDR3 has 12 residues. V lost 6 bases and J 6 bases, leaving 10 bases between the germline ends. The V gene's germline CDR1 is SGHTA and CDR2 FQGNSA. The CDR3 reads CASRFLRDTQYF. The DNA for the CDR3 is TGTGCCAGCAGGTTCTTACGGGATACGCAGTATTTT.

This clonotype was seen many times. V and J are TRBV7-2 and TRBJ1-5; D call uncertain. V lost 1 base, J lost 3 bases, and 7 bases lay in between. The germline V gene encodes CDR1 SGHTA and CDR2 FQGNSA. This CDR3 region has 14 residues. This CDR3 reads CASSLVRINQPQHF. CDR3 nucleotide sequence: TGTGCCAGCAGCTTAGTCAGGATCAATCAGCCCCAGCATTTT.

Only a few counts were recorded for this clonotype. This chain links TRBV10-3 with TRBJ1-5; D gene uncertain. The CDR3 contains 12 residues. CDR1 and CDR2 (germline): ENHRY, SYGVKD. Trimming pared 5 bases from V and 3 bases from J, leaving 5 bases between. In nucleotides, the CDR3 is TGTGCCATCAGTAGTGACAATCAGCCCCAGCATTTT. Its protein is CAISSDNQPQHF.

This clonotype came up many times. The gene calls are TRBV28 and TRBJ1-5; TRBD1 is a possible D gene (5 bases). The CDR3 is made up of 18 amino acids. V lost 1 base and J 3 bases, leaving 19 bases between the germline ends. Germline V gene data show CDR1 as MDHEN and CDR2 as SYDVKM. In DNA form, the CDR3 reads TGTGCCAGCAGTTTATCAGGGCGGGGGAACCCCCTCAATCAGCCCCAGCATTTT. Translating it yields CASSLSGRGNPLNQPQHF.